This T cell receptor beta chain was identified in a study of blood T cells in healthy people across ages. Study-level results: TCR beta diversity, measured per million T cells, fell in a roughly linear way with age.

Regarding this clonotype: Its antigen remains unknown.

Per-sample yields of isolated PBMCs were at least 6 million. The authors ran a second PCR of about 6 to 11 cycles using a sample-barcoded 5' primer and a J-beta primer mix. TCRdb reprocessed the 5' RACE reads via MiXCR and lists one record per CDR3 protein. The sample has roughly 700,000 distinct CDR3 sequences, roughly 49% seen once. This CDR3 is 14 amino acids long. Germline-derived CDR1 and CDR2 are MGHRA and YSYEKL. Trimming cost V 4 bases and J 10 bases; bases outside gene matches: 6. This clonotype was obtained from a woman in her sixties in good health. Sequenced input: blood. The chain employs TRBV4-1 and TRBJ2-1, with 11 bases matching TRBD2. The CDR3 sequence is CASSPLLAGVEQFF. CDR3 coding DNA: TGCGCCAGCAGCCCCCTACTAGCGGGAGTGGAGCAGTTCTTC.